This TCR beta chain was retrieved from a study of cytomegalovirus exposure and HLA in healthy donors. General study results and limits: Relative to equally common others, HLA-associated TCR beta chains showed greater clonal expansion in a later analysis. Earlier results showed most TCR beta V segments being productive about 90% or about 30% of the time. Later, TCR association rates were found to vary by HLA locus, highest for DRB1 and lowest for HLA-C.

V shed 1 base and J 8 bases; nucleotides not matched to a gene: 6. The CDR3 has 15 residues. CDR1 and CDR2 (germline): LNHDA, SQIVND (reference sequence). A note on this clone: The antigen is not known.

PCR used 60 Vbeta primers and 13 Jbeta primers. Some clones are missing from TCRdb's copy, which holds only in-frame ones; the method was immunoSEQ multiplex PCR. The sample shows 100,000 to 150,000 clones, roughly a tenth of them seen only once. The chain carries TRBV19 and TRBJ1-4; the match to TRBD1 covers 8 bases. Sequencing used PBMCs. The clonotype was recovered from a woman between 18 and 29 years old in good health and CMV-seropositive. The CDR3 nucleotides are TGTGCCAGTAGTATAGCCCAGGGGGCGGGCGAAAAACTGTTTTTT. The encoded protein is CASSIAQGAGEKLFF.